This T cell receptor (beta chain) derives from a study of blood T cell repertoires in COVID-19. Study as a whole: Sites in the United States, Italy and Spain provided acute and convalescent COVID-19 samples. Sample material is recorded as cDNA or gDNA derived from T cells, B-cell-depleted T cells, or PBMCs.

The germline V gene has CDR1 LNHDA and CDR2 SQIVND (reference sequence). This CDR3 spans 17 amino acids. V was clipped by 0 bases and J by 2 bases; unmatched bases: 9. In the study's own analysis: For nucleated cells, counts were estimated from reference gene primer amplification. Sequencing was performed with immunoSEQ multiplex PCR; in TCRdb, only in-frame clones are kept and a portion is missing. From that table come the V and J calls and clone size; the DNA was used to work out D and trimming. The sample contains 270,000 or so clones, nearly 85% of which appear only once. The chain couples TRBV19 to TRBJ2-7; TRBD1 agrees at 8 bases. The clonotype comes from a human donor in a cohort sampled during active COVID-19. The sequenced material came from peripheral blood. CDR3 in DNA: TGTGCCAGTAGTATAGAACATGGGACAGGAACTCCCTACGAGCAGTACTTC. Amino acids: CASSIEHGTGTPYEQYF.